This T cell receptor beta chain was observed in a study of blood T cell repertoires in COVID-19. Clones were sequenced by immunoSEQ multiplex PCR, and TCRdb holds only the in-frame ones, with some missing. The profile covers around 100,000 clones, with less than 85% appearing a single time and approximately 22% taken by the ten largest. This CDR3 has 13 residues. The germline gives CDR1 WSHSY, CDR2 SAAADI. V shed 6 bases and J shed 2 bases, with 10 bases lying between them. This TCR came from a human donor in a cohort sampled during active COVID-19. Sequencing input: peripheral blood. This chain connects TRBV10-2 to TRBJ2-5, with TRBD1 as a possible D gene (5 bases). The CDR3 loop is CASRRGGQETQYF. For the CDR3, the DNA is TGCGCCAGCAGAAGGGGCGGTCAAGAGACCCAGTACTTC.